Listed below are T cell receptor beta chains from one sample, sequenced in a study of blood T cell repertoires in COVID-19. Clones were sequenced by immunoSEQ multiplex PCR, and TCRdb holds only the in-frame ones, with some missing. Among fewer than 300,000 clones listed, almost 85% were seen once. The sample consisted of peripheral blood. All receptors derive from a man in his forties or fifties with active or convalescent COVID-19. CDR3s include the opening cysteine and the closing phenylalanine or tryptophan. The D gene is left open where the match is weak. A row's size may be missing; if present it is once, few, many or a size class.

v_call,d_call,j_call,clone_size,cdr3_aa,cdr3_nt
TRBV19,NA,TRBJ1-1,NA,CASSMYRRTEAFF,TGTGCCAGTAGTATGTACAGAAGAACTGAAGCTTTCTTT
TRBV20-1,NA,TRBJ2-3,few,CSASPSGGFTDTQYF,TGCAGTGCTAGTCCGAGCGGAGGGTTCACAGATACGCAGTATTTT
TRBV5-6,TRBD1,TRBJ1-1,NA,CASRRQGRNTEAFF,TGTGCCAGCAGGAGACAGGGGCGGAACACTGAAGCTTTCTTT
TRBV5-1,NA,TRBJ1-4,NA,CASSLVEAGTGEKLFF,TGCGCCAGCAGCTTGGTAGAAGCAGGCACCGGTGAAAAACTGTTTTTT
TRBV29-1,NA,TRBJ1-1,NA,CSVERGDTEAFF,TGCAGCGTTGAGCGGGGGGACACTGAAGCTTTCTTT
TRBV7-2,TRBD2,TRBJ2-3,NA,CASSSSGRAGSDTQYF,TGTGCCAGCAGCTCTAGCGGGAGGGCCGGGTCAGATACGCAGTATTTT
TRBV25-1,TRBD2,TRBJ2-1,NA,CASSDTGGRSRNEQFF,TGTGCCAGCAGTGACACTGGCGGGAGGTCACGGAATGAGCAGTTCTTC
TRBV19,TRBD2,TRBJ2-1,NA,CASSGFGTSGRDEQFF,TGTGCCAGTAGTGGATTCGGGACTAGCGGGAGGGATGAGCAGTTCTTC
TRBV29-1,NA,TRBJ1-2,NA,CSVLRDLGDGYTF,TGCAGCGTCCTCAGGGATTTAGGAGATGGCTACACCTTC
TRBV19,NA,TRBJ2-1,NA,CASTSFRERNSYNEQFF,TGTGCCAGTACTTCCTTCCGGGAGCGGAACTCCTACAATGAGCAGTTCTTC
TRBV4-3,NA,TRBJ1-4,NA,CASSQDLSATNEKLFF,TGCGCCAGCAGCCAAGATTTGTCAGCAACTAATGAAAAACTGTTTTTT
TRBV10-3,TRBD1,TRBJ1-4,few,CAISTGGNEKLFF,TGTGCCATCAGTACAGGGGGGAATGAAAAACTGTTTTTT
TRBV10-3,TRBD2,TRBJ2-7,NA,CAIRSGTSGNYEQYF,TGTGCCATCAGATCCGGGACTAGCGGGAACTACGAGCAGTACTTC
TRBV14,NA,TRBJ2-7,NA,CASSQRIGYEQYF,TGTGCCAGCAGCCAGAGGATCGGCTACGAGCAGTACTTC
TRBV2,TRBD1,TRBJ1-1,NA,CASNDRAKAFF,TGTGCCAGTAACGACAGGGCAAAAGCTTTCTTT
TRBV7-9,NA,TRBJ2-7,NA,CASSLEQGTREQYF,TGTGCCAGCAGCTTAGAACAGGGTACTCGCGAGCAGTACTTC
TRBV30,NA,TRBJ2-7,NA,CAWSVRDYEQYF,TGTGCCTGGAGTGTTCGAGACTACGAGCAGTACTTC
TRBV11-2,TRBD1,TRBJ1-4,few,CASSPTGTANEKLFF,TGTGCCAGCAGCCCGACCGGGACAGCTAATGAAAAACTGTTTTTT
TRBV19,NA,TRBJ2-7,NA,CASSSPFILYEQYF,TGTGCCAGTAGTAGCCCCTTTATACTTTACGAGCAGTACTTC
TRBV3-1/TRBV3-2,NA,TRBJ2-1,NA,CASSPLTGGMASEQFF,TGTGCCAGCAGCCCCCTGACTGGCGGGATGGCAAGTGAGCAGTTCTTC
TRBV19,NA,TRBJ2-7,NA,CASSIDPLGEQYF,TGTGCCAGTAGTATAGACCCGCTCGGCGAGCAGTACTTC
TRBV6-6,TRBD1,TRBJ2-1,NA,CASSEPGQGYNEQFF,TGTGCCAGCAGTGAGCCGGGACAGGGTTACAATGAGCAGTTCTTC
TRBV28,TRBD2,TRBJ2-7,NA,CASSLTPTSGGEQYF,TGTGCCAGCAGTTTAACCCCGACTAGCGGGGGCGAGCAGTACTTC
TRBV9,NA,TRBJ2-1,NA,CASSVGGTLSYNEQFF,TGTGCCAGCAGCGTAGGAGGTACTCTCTCCTACAATGAGCAGTTCTTC
TRBV29-1,TRBD1,TRBJ2-5,NA,CSVYGQGAGETQYF,TGCAGCGTATACGGACAGGGGGCAGGAGAGACCCAGTACTTC
TRBV7-2,NA,TRBJ2-1,NA,CASSLMGGGEQFF,TGTGCCAGCAGCTTAATGGGAGGAGGTGAGCAGTTCTTC
TRBV7-8,TRBD2,TRBJ2-1,NA,CASSLATLAGSNYNEQFF,TGTGCCAGCAGCTTAGCGACCCTAGCGGGATCCAACTACAATGAGCAGTTCTTC
TRBV18,TRBD1,TRBJ1-6,NA,CASSFTGTGENSPLHF,TGTGCCAGCTCCTTCACCGGGACAGGGGAGAATTCACCCCTCCACTTT
TRBV29-1,NA,TRBJ2-5,NA,CSVSPQGEETQYF,TGCAGCGTTAGCCCTCAAGGGGAAGAGACCCAGTACTTC
TRBV7-8,NA,TRBJ2-7,NA,CASSLFSLSYEQYF,TGTGCCAGCAGCTTATTTTCGTTATCCTACGAGCAGTACTTC
TRBV19,NA,TRBJ2-6,once,CASTRLGASSGANVLTF,TGTGCCAGTACCCGGTTAGGAGCCAGCTCTGGGGCCAACGTCCTGACTTTC
TRBV9,NA,TRBJ2-5,few,CASSSIGKGGAYQETQYF,TGTGCCAGCAGCTCCATAGGAAAGGGGGGGGCGTACCAAGAGACCCAGTACTTC
TRBV2,NA,TRBJ2-6,NA,CASSRDINSGANVLTF,TGTGCCAGTTCCCGGGACATCAACTCTGGGGCCAACGTCCTGACTTTC
TRBV16,NA,TRBJ2-3,NA,CASSQSWGSDTQYF,TGTGCCAGCAGCCAATCTTGGGGCAGTGATACGCAGTATTTT
TRBV15,NA,TRBJ1-2,few,CATSSRGAGVKNGYTF,TGTGCCACCAGCAGTAGGGGAGCGGGGGTGAAGAATGGCTACACCTTC
TRBV2,TRBD2,TRBJ2-3,NA,CASSVVAGGADTQYF,TGTGCCAGCAGTGTCGTAGCGGGAGGGGCAGATACGCAGTATTTT
TRBV25-1,TRBD1,TRBJ1-3,NA,CASSYQGAPSGNTIYF,TGTGCCAGCAGTTACCAGGGGGCACCATCTGGAAACACCATATATTTT
TRBV19,NA,TRBJ2-1,NA,CASSPGFGVVNEQFF,TGTGCCAGTAGTCCGGGATTTGGGGTTGTCAATGAGCAGTTCTTC
TRBV4-1,TRBD2,TRBJ2-5,NA,CASSQDPWTSGIQETQYF,TGCGCCAGCAGCCAAGATCCCTGGACTAGCGGAATCCAAGAGACCCAGTACTTC
TRBV5-6,NA,TRBJ1-2,NA,CASRKPQVNYGYTF,TGTGCCAGCAGAAAACCTCAGGTCAACTATGGCTACACCTTC
TRBV20-1,NA,TRBJ2-7,NA,CSASAVSEQYF,TGCAGTGCATCCGCAGTTTCCGAGCAGTACTTC
TRBV20-1,NA,TRBJ2-5,NA,CSASYRDRAETQYF,TGCAGTGCTAGTTACCGGGATCGGGCAGAGACCCAGTACTTC
TRBV23-1,NA,TRBJ2-1,NA,CASSQWPLGEDNEQFF,TGCGCCAGCAGTCAGTGGCCCCTCGGGGAGGACAATGAGCAGTTCTTC
TRBV7-2,NA,TRBJ1-5,once,CASSFGDQPQHF,TGTGCCAGCAGCTTTGGAGACCAGCCCCAGCATTTT
TRBV19,NA,TRBJ2-4,few,CASSLQGLAKNIQYF,TGTGCCAGTAGTCTACAGGGATTAGCCAAAAACATTCAGTACTTC
TRBV2,NA,TRBJ1-1,NA,CASTQWTEAFF,TGTGCCAGCACCCAGTGGACTGAAGCTTTCTTT
TRBV6-6,NA,TRBJ1-2,NA,CASTLVGPNYGYTF,TGTGCCAGCACTCTGGTGGGCCCTAACTATGGCTACACCTTC
TRBV19,NA,TRBJ1-1,NA,CASSKSWLNTEAFF,TGTGCCAGTAGTAAAAGTTGGCTGAACACTGAAGCTTTCTTT
TRBV3-1/TRBV3-2,NA,TRBJ2-7,few,CASSQVIPYEQYF,TGTGCCAGCAGCCAAGTAATCCCCTACGAGCAGTACTTC
TRBV1,NA,TRBJ2-3,NA,CTSSQDGGRGVDTQYF,TGCACCAGCAGCCAGGACGGGGGTAGGGGAGTTGATACGCAGTATTTT
TRBV12-3/TRBV12-4,NA,TRBJ1-1,NA,CASSWAGDTEAFF,TGTGCCAGCAGTTGGGCCGGGGACACTGAAGCTTTCTTT